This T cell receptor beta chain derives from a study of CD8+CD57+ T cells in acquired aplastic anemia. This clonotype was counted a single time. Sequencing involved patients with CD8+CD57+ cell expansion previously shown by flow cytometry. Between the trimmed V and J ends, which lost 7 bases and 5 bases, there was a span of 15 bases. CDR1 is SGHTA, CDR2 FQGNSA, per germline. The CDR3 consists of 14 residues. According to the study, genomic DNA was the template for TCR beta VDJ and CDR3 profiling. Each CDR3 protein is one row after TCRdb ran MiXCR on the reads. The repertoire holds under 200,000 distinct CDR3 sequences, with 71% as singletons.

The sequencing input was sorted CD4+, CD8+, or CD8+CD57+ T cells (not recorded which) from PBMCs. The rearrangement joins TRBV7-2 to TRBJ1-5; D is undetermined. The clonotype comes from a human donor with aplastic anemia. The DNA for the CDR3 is TGTGCCAGCACGGGAACAGACCTTTATCAGCCCCAGCATTTT. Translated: CASTGTDLYQPQHF.